The 9 T cell receptor beta chains given below trace back to one sample, sequenced in a study of long-term antiretroviral therapy in people with HIV. Researchers ran immunoSEQ v3.0 at survey level. TCRdb's table, derived via immunoSEQ multiplex PCR, lists solely in-frame clones and lacks some. The sample shows tens of thousands of clones, about four fifths of them seen only once. The specimen comprised unsorted PBMCs, sampled 3 years after starting antiretroviral therapy. These receptor sequences come from a man over 45 with HIV.

V usage is TRBV6-5 and J usage is TRBJ1-1; a possible D gene is TRBD1 (5 bases). The CDR3 covers 15 residues. The germline V and J ends were trimmed by 4 bases and 2 bases, with 14 bases remaining between them. CDR1 is MNHEY and CDR2 is SVGAGI in the germline V gene. In nucleotides, the CDR3 is TGTGCCAGCAGTTTTAATGGGGCCTTAAACACTGAAGCTTTCTTT. Its translation is CASSFNGALNTEAFF.

A few counts support this clone. This rearrangement joins TRBV7-2 to TRBJ2-1, with 10 nucleotides matching TRBD1. J gave up 9 bases and V 5 bases, and 4 bases lay outside the gene matches. Germline CDR1 and CDR2: SGHTA and FQGNSA. The CDR3 consists of 13 residues. DNA of the CDR3: TGTGCCAGCAGCCTCCGGGACAGGGGTGAGCAGTTCTTC. This encodes CASSLRDRGEQFF.

This chain uses TRBV27 with TRBJ2-3, with D perhaps TRBD2 (6 bases). The CDR3 has 17 amino acids. Germline loops: CDR1 MNHEY, CDR2 SMNVEV (reference sequence). Deletions cut 3 bases from V and 2 bases from J, with 18 bases between. CDR3 DNA: TGTGCCAGCAGTTTTCGGACTACCGTAAGCTCCACAGATACGCAGTATTTT. It yields the protein CASSFRTTVSSTDTQYF.

V is TRBV18 and J is TRBJ2-2; TRBD1 might be the D (5 bases). Germline CDR1 reads KGHSH; CDR2 reads LQKENI. V lost 5 bases to trimming and J lost 0 bases, with 10 bases between them. CDR3 length: 15 residues. CDR3 DNA sequence: TGTGCCAGCTCAATTGGGGCAGCGAACACCGGGGAGCTGTTTTTT. Its protein product is CASSIGAANTGELFF. The full variable domain, its missing parts supplied by reference TRBV18 and TRBJ2-2, is NAGVMQNPRHLVRRRGQEARLRCSPMKGHSHVYWYRQLPEEGLKFMVYLQKENIIDESGMPKERFSAEFPKEGPSILRIQQVVRGDSAAYFCASSIGAANTGELFFGEGSRLTVL.

The chain is built from TRBV28 and TRBJ2-7, with D possibly being TRBD1 (5 bases). The CDR3 runs 15 residues. Germline CDR1 is MDHEN and CDR2 is SYDVKM. The V gene lost 3 bases and the J gene lost 5 bases, with 17 bases spanning the gap. The CDR3 is CASSLSIQGVHEQYF. CDR3 nucleotide sequence: TGTGCCAGCAGTTTGTCAATCCAGGGTGTCCACGAGCAGTACTTC.

There are a few counts of this clone. This chain uses TRBV4-1 with TRBJ2-7, with D unresolved. The CDR3 spans 13 residues. The V gene lost 1 base and the J gene lost 3 bases, with 7 bases spanning the gap. Germline loops: CDR1 MGHRA, CDR2 YSYEKL. This CDR3 is CASSQGYDYEQYF. CDR3 nucleotides: TGCGCCAGCAGCCAAGGATACGACTACGAGCAGTACTTC.

This clone appeared a few times. CDR3 region: CASSLGPPLYEQYF. The DNA for the CDR3 is TGTGCCAGCAGCTTAGGGCCCCCCCTCTACGAGCAGTACTTC. The chain employs TRBV7-2 and TRBJ2-7; unclear D gene. Trimming removed 1 base at V and 3 bases at J, with 10 bases between. CDR1 SGHTA and CDR2 FQGNSA come from the germline V gene. The CDR3 consists of 14 residues.

This chain connects TRBV28 to TRBJ2-7; possibly TRBD2 for D (6 bases). The CDR3 loop spans 14 amino acids. The V end was cut by 5 bases, the J end by 2 bases, with 13 bases between. CDR1 MDHEN and CDR2 SYDVKM come from the germline V gene. The CDR3 DNA reads as TGTGCCAGCAGTGAGGGACTTTCCCCCTACGAGCAGTACTTC. Amino acids: CASSEGLSPYEQYF.

The V gene is TRBV5-1, the J gene TRBJ1-4; unclear D gene. The V gene's germline CDR1 is SGHRS and CDR2 YFSETQ. This CDR3 contains 13 residues. The V and J ends lost 4 bases and 5 bases respectively, with 9 bases between them. The CDR3 spells CASSLGVNEKLFF. The CDR3 DNA sequence: TGCGCCAGCAGCCTGGGCGTAAATGAAAAACTGTTTTTT.